This T cell receptor beta chain was retrieved from a study of T cell responses to AZD1222 COVID-19 vaccine. Overall study results and limits: The sample set comprised mostly white British donors with more females, and clonal diversity was possibly underestimated.

Produced via immunoSEQ multiplex PCR; TCRdb's table is partial and in-frame only. The sample shows 200,000 to 250,000 clones, about 92% of them seen only once. With 6 bases clipped from V and 6 bases from J, the junction kept 6 bases outside the gene matches. Germline CDR1 reads LGHNT; CDR2 reads FRNRAP. The CDR3 consists of 14 residues. This clone was detected a few times. The antigen remains undetermined. Other DNA sequences in the sample encode the same CDR3. The rearrangement joins TRBV12-5 to TRBJ2-1; 9 bases line up with TRBD1. This specimen consisted of peripheral blood, obtained on day 0 of MenACWY control vaccination. The TCR was taken from an adult in good health. CDR3 DNA sequence: TGTGCTAGTGGAACGGGACAGGGTATCAATGAGCAGTTCTTC. It codes for CASGTGQGINEQFF.